The source of this TCR beta chain is a study of CD8+ T cells in alopecia areata. V was clipped by 4 bases and J by 0 bases, with 14 bases between them. Germline values: CDR1 SGHRS, CDR2 YFSETQ. This CDR3 comprises 16 residues. RNA, once extracted, was reverse transcribed into cDNA for use as the sequencing template. Sequenced by immunoSEQ multiplex PCR; TCRdb stores in-frame clones only, minus some. The sample shows 110,000 or so clones, approximately 38% of them seen only once. The chain couples TRBV5-1 to TRBJ2-4; perhaps TRBD2 as D (5 bases). The origin of this receptor is a human donor with alopecia areata. Sequencing used CD4+ T cells sorted from blood. CDR3 sequence: CASSPHSGGAKNIQYF. CDR3 nucleotide sequence: TGCGCCAGCAGCCCCCACAGCGGAGGAGCCAAAAACATTCAGTACTTC. The entire variable domain, with the rest obtained from reference TRBV5-1 and TRBJ2-4, is as follows: KAGVTQTPRYLIKTRGQQVTLSCSPISGHRSVSWYQQTPGQGLQFLFEYFSETQRNKGNFPGRFSGRQFSNSRSEMNVSTLELGDSALYLCASSPHSGGAKNIQYFGAGTRLSVL.